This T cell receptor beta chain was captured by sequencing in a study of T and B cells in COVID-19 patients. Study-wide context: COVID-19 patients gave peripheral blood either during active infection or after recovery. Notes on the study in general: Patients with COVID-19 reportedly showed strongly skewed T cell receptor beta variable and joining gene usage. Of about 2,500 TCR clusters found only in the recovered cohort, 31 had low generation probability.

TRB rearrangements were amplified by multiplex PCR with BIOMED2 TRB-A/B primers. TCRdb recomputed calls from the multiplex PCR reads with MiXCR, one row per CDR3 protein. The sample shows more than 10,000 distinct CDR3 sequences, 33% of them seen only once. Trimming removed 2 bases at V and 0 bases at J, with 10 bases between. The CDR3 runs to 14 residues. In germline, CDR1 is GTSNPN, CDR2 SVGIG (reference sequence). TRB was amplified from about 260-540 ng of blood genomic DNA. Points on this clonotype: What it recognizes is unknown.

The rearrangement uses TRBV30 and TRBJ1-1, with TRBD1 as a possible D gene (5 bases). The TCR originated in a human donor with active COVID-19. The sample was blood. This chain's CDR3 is CAWSRAGMNTEAFF. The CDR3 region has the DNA TGTGCCTGGAGTAGGGCAGGGATGAACACTGAAGCTTTCTTT.